These 14 T cell receptor beta chains came from one sample sequenced in a study of beta chain features in type 1 diabetes. TCRB transcripts that were expressed got sequenced, as all of the isolated RNA had been reverse transcribed. Assay used: immunoSEQ multiplex PCR; TCRdb lists only in-frame clones, some missing. Among 150,000 or so clones listed, 9.7% were seen once. Sequences were obtained from central memory CD4+ T cells from blood. These receptors were obtained from a woman aged 40 to 50 in good health.

This clone occurred many times. This sequence joins TRBV10-3 and TRBJ2-1, with TRBD2 matching 11 bases. Germline V CDR1 and CDR2: ENHRY, SYGVKD. J was trimmed by 6 bases and V by 7 bases; bases with no gene match: 8. CDR3 length: 15 amino acids. The CDR3 coding sequence is TGTGCCATCAAATCGGGGCTAGCGGGGGGCAATGAGCAGTTCTTC. Residues: CAIKSGLAGGNEQFF.

The chain couples TRBV7-9 to TRBJ1-2; D is possibly TRBD1 (5 bases). Germline assignment: CDR1 SEHNR and CDR2 FQNEAQ (reference sequence). This CDR3 is built from 14 residues. Trimming took 3 bases from V and 1 from J, leaving 9 bases between them. CDR3 nucleotides: TGTGCCAGCAGCTTGGGGGGAGTTAACTATGGCTACACCTTC. Translating gives CASSLGGVNYGYTF.

Only a few counts were recorded for this clone. V usage is TRBV25-1 and J usage is TRBJ2-4; possibly TRBD2 for D (6 bases). V dropped 8 bases and J dropped 1 base, with 21 bases sitting between them. Per the germline V gene, CDR1 is MGHDK and CDR2 is SYGVNS. The CDR3 consists of 17 residues. The CDR3 is CASSPWGFRGAKNIQYF. For the CDR3, the DNA is TGTGCCAGCTCCCCGTGGGGCTTCCGGGGGGCCAAAAACATTCAGTACTTC.

This clone was recorded a few times. The CDR3 nucleotides read TGCGCCAGCAGCTTAACAGGGAGCGCTGAAGCTTTCTTT. Its protein product is CASSLTGSAEAFF. The chain carries TRBV5-1 and TRBJ1-1, with D possibly matching TRBD1 (6 bases). Germline loops: CDR1 SGHRS, CDR2 YFSETQ. Trimming left V 2 bases short and J 6 bases short, with 11 bases between. The CDR3 is 13 residues long.

This clone was observed a few times. V is TRBV7-8 and J is TRBJ1-1; 12 bases align to TRBD1. The CDR3 has 15 amino acids. Looked up from germline, CDR1 is SGHVS and CDR2 is FQNEAQ. V was clipped by 5 bases and J by 4 bases; unmatched bases: 5. CDR3 loop: CASSMGQGAGTEAFF. CDR3 nucleotides: TGTGCCAGCAGCATGGGACAGGGGGCGGGCACTGAAGCTTTCTTT.

The genes are TRBV11-3 and TRBJ2-3; 8 nucleotides match TRBD2. This CDR3 contains 16 residues. The trim removed 3 bases at V and 0 bases at J, leaving 5 bases unmatched. Germline V gene sequence: CDR1 SGHNT, CDR2 YENEEA. The CDR3 reads CASSFSAGVSTDTQYF. Here the CDR3 DNA reads TGTGCCAGCAGCTTTTCAGCGGGGGTCAGCACAGATACGCAGTATTTT.

This clone was seen a few times. The chain is built from TRBV7-9 and TRBJ1-2; D is unresolved. Per the germline V gene, CDR1 is SEHNR and CDR2 is FQNEAQ (reference sequence). Trimming removed 8 bases from V and 2 bases from J, with 15 bases in between. This CDR3 contains 14 residues. The CDR3 DNA follows: TGTGCCAGCTCTGAAGGAGGGAGAAACTATGGCTACACCTTC. Translation gives CASSEGGRNYGYTF.

Details on this clone: At one of its ends the junction is not consistent with the germline gene, which may arise from a read error. The chain recombines TRBV6-5 with TRBJ1-1; TRBD1 agrees at 7 bases. Germline lookup yields CDR1 MNHEY and CDR2 SVGAGI. This CDR3 is 11 amino acids long. In DNA form, the CDR3 reads TGTGCCAGCAGTGGACCACGGGACAGCTTTTTT. Its protein product is CASSGPRDSFF.

This clone turned up a few times. V is TRBV18 and J is TRBJ2-7; no clear D gene. The germline V and J ends were trimmed by 3 bases and 12 bases, with 18 bases remaining between them. This CDR3 is built from 13 residues. Germline loops: CDR1 KGHSH, CDR2 LQKENI. CDR3 region: CASSPSTSLVGYF. The CDR3 nucleotides are TGTGCCAGCTCACCCTCCACTTCCCTAGTAGGGTACTTC.

The V and J genes are TRBV6-5 and TRBJ1-5, with 9 bases lining up with TRBD1. CDR1 is MNHEY and CDR2 is SVGAGI in the germline V gene. There are 13 residues in the CDR3. V shed 6 bases and J 6 bases; nucleotides not matched to a gene: 3. The CDR3: CASRVDRGQPQHF. CDR3 nucleotides: TGTGCCAGCAGGGTGGACAGGGGTCAGCCCCAGCATTTT.

CDR3 coding DNA: TGTGCCAGCAGCTTGGATTCGGGGTGGTCCTACGAGCAGTACTTC. This sequence encodes CASSLDSGWSYEQYF. V usage is TRBV5-8 and J usage is TRBJ2-7, with D possibly TRBD2 on 5 matching bases. V was clipped by 0 bases and J by 1 base, with 11 bases between them. Germline values: CDR1 SGHTS, CDR2 YDEGEE. The CDR3 contains 15 residues. The full variable domain, rest sourced from reference TRBV5-8 and TRBJ2-7, is EAGVTQSPTHLIKTRGQQATLRCSPISGHTSVYWYQQALGLGLQFLLWYDEGEERNRGNFPPRFSGRQFPNYSSELNVNALELEDSALYLCASSLDSGWSYEQYFGPGTRLTVT.

This clone was seen a handful of times. CDR3 nucleotide sequence: TGTGCCAGCAGCCCGGACAGGGTAGAGACCCAGTACTTC. This gives the protein CASSPDRVETQYF. The rearrangement uses TRBV5-6 and TRBJ2-5; 8 bases map to TRBD1. Germline V gene data show CDR1 as SGHDT and CDR2 as YYEEEE. Trimming removed 4 bases from V and 4 bases from J; junction bases left unmatched: 3. The CDR3 consists of 13 residues.

This clone was seen at least ten times. The chain uses TRBV2 and TRBJ1-3; D remains ambiguous. The V and J ends lost 6 bases and 2 bases respectively, with 8 bases between them. CDR3 length: 13 residues. Germline CDR1 and CDR2: SNHLY and FYNNEI. The CDR3 DNA sequence: TGTGCCAGCAGCTTCTCGGCTGGAAACACCATATATTTT. This codes for CASSFSAGNTIYF.

This clone was found a few times. V gene TRBV10-3 combines with J gene TRBJ2-1; D perhaps matches TRBD2 (6 bases). Germline V gene sequence: CDR1 ENHRY, CDR2 SYGVKD. The CDR3 contains 16 residues. V was trimmed by 2 bases and J by 3 bases, leaving 14 bases between them. CDR3 loop: CAISEGVGGRYNEQFF. The CDR3 region has the DNA TGTGCCATCAGTGAGGGGGTCGGGGGACGCTACAATGAGCAGTTCTTC.